These 16 T cell receptor beta chains originate from one sample sequenced in a study of blood T cell repertoires in COVID-19. Sequencing used immunoSEQ multiplex PCR; TCRdb keeps in-frame clones, though not all of them. The table includes around 160,000 clones, over 75% detected once. Sequencing was performed on PBMCs or T cells enriched from blood (not recorded which). The receptors were sampled from a man aged 35 to 55 who had recovered from COVID-19.

This clone has only a few counts. The chain employs TRBV6-2 or TRBV6-3 and TRBJ1-2; tentatively, D is TRBD1 (6 bases). V lost 5 bases to trimming and J lost 8 bases, with 12 bases between them. The V gene's germline CDR1 is MNHEY and CDR2 SVGEGT. This CDR3 spans 12 amino acids. CDR3 DNA sequence: TGTGCCAGCAGTGTTCTCGACAGGGGCTACACCTTC. It is translated as CASSVLDRGYTF.

The genes are TRBV4-1 and TRBJ1-6, with TRBD1 identical over 8 bases. This CDR3 contains 19 residues. CDR1 is MGHRA, CDR2 YSYEKL, per germline. The V and J ends lost 0 bases and 2 bases, in that order; junction bases with no gene match: 9. In nucleotides, the CDR3 is TGCGCCAGCAGCCAAGATGGCCCGGGACAGGCGGCCTATAATTCACCCCTCCACTTT. Translated, it gives CASSQDGPGQAAYNSPLHF.

The sample holds one count of this clone. J is TRBJ2-3 and V is TRBV2; 7 bases agree with TRBD1. The V and J ends lost 6 bases and 4 bases, in that order; junction bases with no gene match: 7. Germline V lookup: CDR1 SNHLY, CDR2 FYNNEI. The CDR3 runs 14 residues. In DNA form, the CDR3 reads TGTGCCAGCAGCGCCGGGACAGCAGCAGATACGCAGTATTTT. As protein: CASSAGTAADTQYF.

The genes are TRBV3-1 (or the pseudogene TRBV3-2) and TRBJ1-2; no reliable D call. In germline, CDR1 is LGHDT, CDR2 YNNKEL (reference sequence). The CDR3 is 12 residues long. V was pared by 6 bases and J by 6 bases, with 11 bases between. The CDR3: CASRDQVHGYTF. CDR3 in DNA: TGTGCCAGCAGGGATCAGGTCCATGGCTACACCTTC.

The CDR3 here is CSVERGGYGYTF. In DNA, the CDR3 is TGCAGCGTTGAGAGGGGGGGCTATGGCTACACCTTC. This rearrangement joins TRBV29-1 to TRBJ1-2; D is possibly TRBD1 (6 bases). The germline V gene has CDR1 SQVTM and CDR2 ANQGSEA. The length of the CDR3 is 12 residues. V lost 3 bases, J lost 4 bases, and 9 bases lay in between.

This rearrangement joins TRBV25-1 to TRBJ2-7; tentatively, D is TRBD1 (5 bases). Trimming took 3 bases from V and 2 from J, leaving 20 bases between them. The CDR3 extends over 17 amino acids. Germline V CDR1 and CDR2: MGHDK, SYGVNS. The CDR3 here is CASSDPAVGAPPYEQYF. The CDR3, as DNA: TGTGCCAGCAGTGACCCCGCCGTTGGGGCCCCCCCCTACGAGCAGTACTTC.

This chain joins TRBV4-1 and TRBJ1-2; 10 nucleotides line up with TRBD1. V dropped 4 bases and J dropped 6; count of bases not matched to a gene: 8. CDR1 MGHRA and CDR2 YSYEKL come from the germline V gene. CDR3 length: 15 residues. CDR3 protein: CASSLSGTGVDGYTF. The CDR3 bases are TGCGCCAGCAGCCTTTCCGGGACAGGGGTTGATGGCTACACCTTC.

The chain carries TRBV30 and TRBJ1-5; tentatively, D is TRBD1 (6 bases). The CDR3 extends over 15 amino acids. Germline CDR1 is GTSNPN and CDR2 is SVGIG (reference sequence). V lost 7 bases, J lost 6 bases, and 22 bases lay in between. As DNA, the CDR3 is TGTGCCTTTGGAGCTGGACAGAGCGGAGGTCAGCCCCAGCATTTT. It translates to CAFGAGQSGGQPQHF.

CDR3 coding DNA: TGTGCCAGTAGTACCATCCGGGACAGACACTACGAGCAGTACTTC. It yields the protein CASSTIRDRHYEQYF. The V and J genes are TRBV19 and TRBJ2-7, with TRBD1 matching over 7 bases. Trimming cost V 4 bases and J 3 bases; bases outside gene matches: 9. CDR3 length: 15 amino acids. Per germline, CDR1 LNHDA and CDR2 SQIVND (reference sequence).

In its sample, this clone was seen once. The CDR3 loop is CASSDYSGTDTQYF. For the CDR3, the DNA is TGTGCCAGCAGTGACTATAGCGGGACAGATACGCAGTATTTT. The chain carries TRBV6-4 and TRBJ2-3; 7 bases align to TRBD2. The CDR3 has 14 residues. Trimming took 1 base from V and 3 from J; bases not matched to a gene: 1. Germline CDR1 is MRHNA and CDR2 is SNTAGT.

The chain joins TRBV6-1 to TRBJ2-5; 9 nucleotides match TRBD2. The CDR3 has 15 residues. V shed 1 base, J shed 5 bases, and the junction held 5 bases outside the gene matches. Germline CDR1 MNHNS, CDR2 SASEGT. The CDR3 protein is CASSEVSGGHETQYF. DNA of the CDR3: TGTGCCAGCAGTGAAGTCAGCGGGGGGCACGAGACCCAGTACTTC.

This clone was observed a few times. This sequence joins TRBV19 and TRBJ1-2, with D tentatively TRBD1 (6 bases). CDR3 size: 13 residues. Germline V gene lookup returns CDR1 LNHDA and CDR2 SQIVND (reference sequence). V dropped 3 bases and J dropped 8 bases, with 13 bases sitting between them. In DNA form, the CDR3 reads TGTGCCAGTAGTATTCGGGACACATGGGGCTACACCTTC. The encoded protein is CASSIRDTWGYTF.

This chain uses TRBV4-1 with TRBJ1-1; D perhaps matches TRBD1 (5 bases). The length of the CDR3 is 15 residues. The ends were cut back, 0 bases at V and 6 bases at J, with 14 bases in the middle. Germline assignment: CDR1 MGHRA and CDR2 YSYEKL. The CDR3 nucleotides read TGCGCCAGCAGCCAAGATCTCGGGGGGGGTTCTGAAGCTTTCTTT. Protein product: CASSQDLGGGSEAFF.

V is TRBV5-4 and J is TRBJ1-6; 9 bases match TRBD1. This CDR3 region has 15 residues. V trimming: 4 bases; J trimming: 7 bases; junction bases outside the gene matches: 6. Germline values: CDR1 SGHNT, CDR2 YYREEE (reference sequence). The CDR3 is CASSLPGTGNSPLHF. The CDR3 DNA follows: TGTGCCAGCAGCCTACCCGGGACAGGGAATTCACCCCTCCACTTT.

V and J are TRBV18 and TRBJ1-3; D might be TRBD1 (6 bases). The V end was cut by 3 bases, the J end by 11 bases, with 14 bases between. There are 13 residues in the CDR3. CDR1 and CDR2 from the germline V gene are KGHSH and LQKENI. CDR3 loop: CASSPRPGAPIYF. CDR3 in DNA: TGTGCCAGCTCACCTCGACCAGGGGCTCCCATATATTTT.

In the case of this clone: This may come from a read error, since a much larger clone is one base off. The CDR3 here is CASSYSSGGTDTQYF. The CDR3 DNA sequence: TGTGCCAGCAGTTACTCTAGCGGGGGCACAGATACGCAGTATTTT. This chain joins TRBV6-5 and TRBJ2-3; 8 bases align to TRBD2. After removal of 0 bases from V and 1 base from J, the junction contained 0 bases not matched to a gene. Germline V gene sequence: CDR1 MNHEY, CDR2 SVGAGI. This CDR3 region has 15 residues.